The entry below describes one T cell receptor beta chain. Antigen: not known. The repertoire was sequenced with immunoSEQ multiplex PCR; TCRdb's copy has only in-frame clones and lacks some. The sample consists of 100,000 to 150,000 clones, 86% of them appearing once. This specimen comes from a study of PD-1 blockade in mismatch repair-deficient tumors. CDR1 SEHNR and CDR2 FQNEAQ come from the germline V gene (reference sequence). The CDR3 has 16 amino acids. V lost 5 bases and J 0 bases, leaving 14 bases between the germline ends. Every patient had mismatch repair deficiency by PCR or immunohistochemistry. Findings of the study overall: Tumor-resident clones, often undetectable pretreatment in blood, expanded then contracted after pembrolizumab.

The sequence was obtained from an adult with mismatch repair-deficient cancer. The V call is TRBV7-9, the J call TRBJ2-4; possibly TRBD2 for D (6 bases). Here the sequenced sample was peripheral blood, taken 44 weeks after starting pembrolizumab. CDR3 amino acids: CASSPAMGGAKNIQYF. The DNA for the CDR3 is TGTGCCAGCAGCCCGGCCATGGGAGGAGCCAAAAACATTCAGTACTTC.